The rows below give T cell receptor beta chains drawn from one sample of a study of T cell responses to AZD1222 COVID-19 vaccine. Sequenced by immunoSEQ multiplex PCR; TCRdb stores in-frame clones only, minus some. The table lists 95,000 to 100,000 clones, about nine tenths of them singletons. The starting material was peripheral blood, obtained on day 0 of AZD1222 vaccination. Receptor source: an adult in good health. Each CDR3 is given with its conserved first and last residue. The D gene is left open where the match is weak. Only part of the rows carry a size: once, few, many, or a class if the clone is expanded.

size	V	D	J	CDR3	DNA
NA	TRBV27	NA	TRBJ1-6	CASSAAGGRASPLHF	TGTGCCAGCAGTGCCGCGGGGGGCCGGGCTTCACCCCTCCACTTT
NA	TRBV18	NA	TRBJ1-2	CASSPCSIRTEPECGYTF	TGTGCCAGCTCACCCTGTTCGATAAGGACGGAGCCTGAATGTGGCTACACCTTC
NA	TRBV6-5	NA	TRBJ2-1	CASSYGGSSYNEQFF	TGTGCCAGCAGTTACGGGGGTAGCTCCTACAATGAGCAGTTCTTC
NA	TRBV5-4	NA	TRBJ1-1	CASSQDRWGVSEAFF	TGTGCCAGCAGTCAAGACAGGTGGGGAGTGAGTGAAGCTTTCTTT
NA	TRBV19	NA	TRBJ1-5	CASSMRGGYSNQPQHF	TGTGCCAGTAGTATGAGGGGAGGATATAGCAATCAGCCCCAGCATTTT
once	TRBV19	NA	TRBJ2-7	CASSMLWKNEQYF	TGTGCCAGTAGTATGCTATGGAAGAACGAGCAGTACTTC
NA	TRBV28	TRBD1	TRBJ1-2	CASSGTGGASNYGYTF	TGTGCCAGCAGTGGGACAGGGGGCGCTTCTAACTATGGCTACACCTTC
NA	TRBV5-1	NA	TRBJ1-2	CASSSWGRGGYTF	TGCGCCAGCAGCTCCTGGGGTCGGGGTGGCTACACCTTC
NA	TRBV12-5	NA	TRBJ1-3	CASGIGNTIYF	TGTGCTAGTGGAATCGGAAACACCATATATTTT
NA	TRBV9	NA	TRBJ1-1	CASSEGAHTEAFF	TGTGCCAGCAGCGAAGGAGCACACACTGAAGCTTTCTTT
NA	TRBV28	NA	TRBJ2-2	CASSRTNTGELFF	TGTGCCAGCAGTCGTACCAACACCGGGGAGCTGTTTTTT
NA	TRBV5-1	TRBD1	TRBJ2-7	CASSVDREGQYF	TGCGCCAGCAGCGTCGACAGGGAAGGGCAGTACTTC
NA	TRBV30	TRBD1	TRBJ1-2	CAWRPGGYGYTF	TGTGCCTGGAGGCCAGGGGGTTACGGCTACACCTTC
NA	TRBV18	NA	TRBJ2-2	CASSPLGSNTGELFF	TGTGCCAGCTCACCTTTGGGATCGAACACCGGGGAGCTGTTTTTT